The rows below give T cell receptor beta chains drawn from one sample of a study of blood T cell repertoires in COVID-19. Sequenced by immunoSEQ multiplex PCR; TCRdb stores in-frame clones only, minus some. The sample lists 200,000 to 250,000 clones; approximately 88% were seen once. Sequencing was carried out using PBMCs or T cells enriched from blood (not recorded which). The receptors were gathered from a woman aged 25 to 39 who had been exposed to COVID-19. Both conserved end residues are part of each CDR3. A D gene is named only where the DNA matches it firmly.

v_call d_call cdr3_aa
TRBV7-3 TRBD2 CASSGKREAYNEQFF
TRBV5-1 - CASSFITSGEQYF
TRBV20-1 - CSATQGGEQYF
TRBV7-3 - CASSSFTGELFF
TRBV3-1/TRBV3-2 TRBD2 CASRGLAGGLQETQYF
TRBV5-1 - CASSLVAHETQYF
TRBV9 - CASSVVPQETQYF
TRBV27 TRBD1 CASTPDRGLSGYTF
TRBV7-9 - CASSTGVNEQFF
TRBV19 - CASLGRNYGYTF
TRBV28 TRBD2 CASSLWAGGKDTQYF
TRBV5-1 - CASSDLGGTEAFF
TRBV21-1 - CASPGTGGTDTQYF
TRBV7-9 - CASSLVGGGQFF
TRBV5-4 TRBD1 CASSLRTGTADTQYF
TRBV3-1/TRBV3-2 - CASSQSTSYNEQFF
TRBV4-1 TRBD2 CASSQVAGDVGDTQYF
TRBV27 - CASSFHGSILGAFF
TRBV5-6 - CASSLGRYSNQPQHF
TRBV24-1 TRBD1 CATSDRGQAPTGELFF
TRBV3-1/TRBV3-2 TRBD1 CASSQLGQGQEKLFF
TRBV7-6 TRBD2 CASSLPSGTTDTQYF
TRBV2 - CASTVYYEQYF
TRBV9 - CASSITGNTGELFF
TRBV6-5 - CASSRYSGNTIYF
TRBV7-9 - CASTDSTGELFF
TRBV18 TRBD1 CASSPLGQGAYTEAFF
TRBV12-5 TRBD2 CASALTGLAGVLGELFF
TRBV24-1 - CATSDPGGKLFF
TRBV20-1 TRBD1 CSASKGARGYTF
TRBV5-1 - CASSFLDSLGANVLTF
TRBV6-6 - CASSLQVNTEAFF
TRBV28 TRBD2 CASSQLSGLAGSLYEQYF
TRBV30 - CAWSPGGSSYNSPLHF
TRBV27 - CASRGQNTGELFF
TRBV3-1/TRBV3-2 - CASSLRGPHTDTQYF
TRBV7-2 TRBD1 CASSQRQGAEAFF
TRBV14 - CASSPMWTENYGYTF
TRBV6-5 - CASTVTAGYGYTF
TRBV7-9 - CASSLRDSGVYGYTF
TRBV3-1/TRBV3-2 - CASSQGESEQYF
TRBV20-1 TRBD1 CSAAGQDGYTF
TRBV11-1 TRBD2 CASSNPSGSPHEQYF
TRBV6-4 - CASREGSEQYF
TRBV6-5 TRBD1 CASGGQGSFNYGYTF
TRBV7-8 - CASSLRHSYNEQFF
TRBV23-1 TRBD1 CASPPRQGGGTEAFF
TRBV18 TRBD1 CASSPRTGTNTEAFF
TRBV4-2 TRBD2 CASSQGLAGGYNEQFF
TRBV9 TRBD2 CASSVGLAVDNEQFF
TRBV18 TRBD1 CASSPGDRVSQPQHF
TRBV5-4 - CASSPAVGRTEAFF
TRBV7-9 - CASSLFSGKTPYEQYF
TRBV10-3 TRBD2 CAISEGASGTYEQYF
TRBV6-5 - CAAQSGETEAFF
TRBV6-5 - CASSSSHNRVEQYF
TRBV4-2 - CASSQARGVEGGNQPQHF